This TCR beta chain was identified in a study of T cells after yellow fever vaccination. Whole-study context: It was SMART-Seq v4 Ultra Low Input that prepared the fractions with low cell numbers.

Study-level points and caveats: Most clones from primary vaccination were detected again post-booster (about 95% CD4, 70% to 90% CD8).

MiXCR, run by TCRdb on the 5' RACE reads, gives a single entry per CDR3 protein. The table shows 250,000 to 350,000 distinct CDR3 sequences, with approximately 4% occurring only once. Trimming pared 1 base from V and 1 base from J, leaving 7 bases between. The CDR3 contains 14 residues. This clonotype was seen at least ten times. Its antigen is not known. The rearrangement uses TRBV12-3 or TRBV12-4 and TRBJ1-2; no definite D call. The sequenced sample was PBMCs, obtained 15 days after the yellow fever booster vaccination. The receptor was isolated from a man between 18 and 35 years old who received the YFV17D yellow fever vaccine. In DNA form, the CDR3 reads TGTGCCAGCAGTTTAGGAGGTGGTAACTATGGCTACACCTTC. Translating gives CASSLGGGNYGYTF.